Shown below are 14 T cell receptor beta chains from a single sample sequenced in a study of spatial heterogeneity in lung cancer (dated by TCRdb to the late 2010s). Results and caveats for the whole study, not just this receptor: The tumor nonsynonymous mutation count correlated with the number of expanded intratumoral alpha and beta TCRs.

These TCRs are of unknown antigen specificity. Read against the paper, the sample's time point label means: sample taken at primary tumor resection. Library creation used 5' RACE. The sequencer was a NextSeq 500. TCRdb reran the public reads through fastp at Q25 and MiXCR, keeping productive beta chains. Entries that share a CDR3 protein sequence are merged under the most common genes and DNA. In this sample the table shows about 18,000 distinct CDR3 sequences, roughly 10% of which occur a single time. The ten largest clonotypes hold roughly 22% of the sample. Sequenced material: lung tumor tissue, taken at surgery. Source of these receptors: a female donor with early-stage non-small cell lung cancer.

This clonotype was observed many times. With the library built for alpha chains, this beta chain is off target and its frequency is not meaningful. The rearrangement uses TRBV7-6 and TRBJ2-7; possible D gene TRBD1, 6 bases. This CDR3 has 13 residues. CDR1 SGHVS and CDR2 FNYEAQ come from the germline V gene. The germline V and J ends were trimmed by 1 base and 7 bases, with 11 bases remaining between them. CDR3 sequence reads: CASSLVGGEEQYF. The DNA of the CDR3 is TGTGCCAGCAGCTTAGTAGGGGGAGAGGAGCAGTACTTC.

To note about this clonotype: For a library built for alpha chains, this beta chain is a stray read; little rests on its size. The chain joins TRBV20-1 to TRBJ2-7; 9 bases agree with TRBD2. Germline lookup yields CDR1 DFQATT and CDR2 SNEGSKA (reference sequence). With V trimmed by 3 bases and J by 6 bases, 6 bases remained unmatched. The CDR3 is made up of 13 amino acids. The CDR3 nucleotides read TGCAGTGCTAGTGGGACTAGCTCTGTCGAGCAGTACTTC. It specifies CSASGTSSVEQYF.

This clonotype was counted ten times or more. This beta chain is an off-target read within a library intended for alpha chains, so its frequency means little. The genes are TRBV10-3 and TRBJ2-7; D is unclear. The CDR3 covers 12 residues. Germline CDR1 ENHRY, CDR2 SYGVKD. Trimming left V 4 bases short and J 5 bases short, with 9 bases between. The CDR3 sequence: CAISVGSDEQYF. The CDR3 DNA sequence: TGTGCCATCAGTGTCGGGTCGGACGAGCAGTACTTC.

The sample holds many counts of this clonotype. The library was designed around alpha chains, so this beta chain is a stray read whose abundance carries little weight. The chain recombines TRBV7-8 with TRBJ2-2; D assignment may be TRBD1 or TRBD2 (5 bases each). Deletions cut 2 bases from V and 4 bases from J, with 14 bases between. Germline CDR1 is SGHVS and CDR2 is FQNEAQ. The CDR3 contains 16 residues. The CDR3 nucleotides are TGTGCCAGCAGCTTAAGTGGCCAGGGAGTCACCGGGGAGCTGTTTTTT. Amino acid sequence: CASSLSGQGVTGELFF. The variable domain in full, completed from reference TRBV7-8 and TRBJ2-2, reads GAGVSQSPRYKVAKRGQDVALRCDPISGHVSLFWYQQALGQGPEFLTYFQNEAQLDKSGLPSDRFFAERPEGSVSTLKIQRTQQEDSAVYLCASSLSGQGVTGELFFGEGSRLTVL.

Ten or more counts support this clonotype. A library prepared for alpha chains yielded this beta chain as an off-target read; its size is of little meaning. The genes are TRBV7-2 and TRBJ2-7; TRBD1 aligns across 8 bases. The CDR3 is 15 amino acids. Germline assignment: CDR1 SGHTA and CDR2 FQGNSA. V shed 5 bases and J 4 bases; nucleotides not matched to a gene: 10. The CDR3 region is CASSNAGQGGYEQYF. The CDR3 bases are TGTGCCAGCAGCAACGCCGGACAGGGTGGGTACGAGCAGTACTTC.

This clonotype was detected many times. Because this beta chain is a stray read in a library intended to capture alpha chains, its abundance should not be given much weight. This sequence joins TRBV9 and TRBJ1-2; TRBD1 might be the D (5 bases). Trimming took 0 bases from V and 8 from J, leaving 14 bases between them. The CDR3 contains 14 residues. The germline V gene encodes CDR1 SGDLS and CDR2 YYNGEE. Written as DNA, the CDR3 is TGTGCCAGCAGCGTAGCTGCCCAGGGTAACGGCTACACCTTC. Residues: CASSVAAQGNGYTF.

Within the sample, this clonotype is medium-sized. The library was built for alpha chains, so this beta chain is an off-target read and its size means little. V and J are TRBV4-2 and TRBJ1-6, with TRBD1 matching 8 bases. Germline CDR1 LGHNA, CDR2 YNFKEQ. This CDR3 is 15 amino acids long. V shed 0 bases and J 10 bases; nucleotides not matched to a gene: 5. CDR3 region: CASSQDQGAQSPLHF. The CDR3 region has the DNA TGTGCCAGCAGCCAAGATCAGGGGGCGCAATCACCCCTCCACTTT.

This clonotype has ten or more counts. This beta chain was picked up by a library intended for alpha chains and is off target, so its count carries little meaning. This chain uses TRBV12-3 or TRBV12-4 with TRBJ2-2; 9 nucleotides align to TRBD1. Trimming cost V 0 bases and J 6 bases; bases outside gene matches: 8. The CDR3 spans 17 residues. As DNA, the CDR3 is TGTGCCAGCAGTTTAGCTCCCCCCGGACAGGGGCCCGGGGAGCTGTTTTTT. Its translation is CASSLAPPGQGPGELFF.

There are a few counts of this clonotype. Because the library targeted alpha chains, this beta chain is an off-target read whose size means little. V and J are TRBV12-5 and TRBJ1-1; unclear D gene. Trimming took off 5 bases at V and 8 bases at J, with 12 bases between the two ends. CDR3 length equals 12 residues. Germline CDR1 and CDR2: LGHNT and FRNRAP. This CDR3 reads CASGLPGGEAFF. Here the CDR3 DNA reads TGTGCTAGTGGTCTACCCGGCGGGGAAGCTTTCTTT.

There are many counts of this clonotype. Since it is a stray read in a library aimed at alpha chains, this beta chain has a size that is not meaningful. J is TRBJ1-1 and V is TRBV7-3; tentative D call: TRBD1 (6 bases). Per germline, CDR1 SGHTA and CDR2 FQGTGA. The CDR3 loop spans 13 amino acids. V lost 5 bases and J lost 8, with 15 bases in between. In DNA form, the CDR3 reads TGTGCCAGCAGCCGCAGTCCAGGGGAGGAAGCTTTCTTT. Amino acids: CASSRSPGEEAFF.

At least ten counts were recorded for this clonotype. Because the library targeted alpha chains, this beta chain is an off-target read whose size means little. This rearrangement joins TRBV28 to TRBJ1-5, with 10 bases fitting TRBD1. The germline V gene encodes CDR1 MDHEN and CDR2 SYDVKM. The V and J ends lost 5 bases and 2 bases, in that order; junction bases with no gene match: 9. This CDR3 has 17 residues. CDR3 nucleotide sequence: TGTGCCAGCAGTCCTCGACAGGGGGCAGGGGGCAATCAGCCCCAGCATTTT. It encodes CASSPRQGAGGNQPQHF.

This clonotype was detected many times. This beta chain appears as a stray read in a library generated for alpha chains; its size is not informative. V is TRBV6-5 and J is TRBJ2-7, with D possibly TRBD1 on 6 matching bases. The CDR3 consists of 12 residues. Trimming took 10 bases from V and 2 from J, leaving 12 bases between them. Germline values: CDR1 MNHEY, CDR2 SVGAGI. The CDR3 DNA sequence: TGTGCCACCCGGGACACTACCTACGAGCAGTACTTC. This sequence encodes CATRDTTYEQYF.

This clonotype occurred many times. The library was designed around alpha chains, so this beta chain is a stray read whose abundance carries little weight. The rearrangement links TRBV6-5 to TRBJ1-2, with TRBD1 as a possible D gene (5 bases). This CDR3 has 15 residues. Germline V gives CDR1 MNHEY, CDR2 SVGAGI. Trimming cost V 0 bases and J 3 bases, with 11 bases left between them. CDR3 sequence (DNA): TGTGCCAGCAGTTACTCGGGGCGGGAAGACTATGGCTACACCTTC. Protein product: CASSYSGREDYGYTF.

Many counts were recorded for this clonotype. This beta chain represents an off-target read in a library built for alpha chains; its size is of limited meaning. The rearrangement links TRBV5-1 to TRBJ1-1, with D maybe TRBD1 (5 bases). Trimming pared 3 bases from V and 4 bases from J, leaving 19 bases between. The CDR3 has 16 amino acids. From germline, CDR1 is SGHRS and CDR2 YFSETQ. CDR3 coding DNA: TGCGCCAGCAGCTCGCTGGGGGAAATAGGTACCACTGAAGCTTTCTTT. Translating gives CASSSLGEIGTTEAFF.